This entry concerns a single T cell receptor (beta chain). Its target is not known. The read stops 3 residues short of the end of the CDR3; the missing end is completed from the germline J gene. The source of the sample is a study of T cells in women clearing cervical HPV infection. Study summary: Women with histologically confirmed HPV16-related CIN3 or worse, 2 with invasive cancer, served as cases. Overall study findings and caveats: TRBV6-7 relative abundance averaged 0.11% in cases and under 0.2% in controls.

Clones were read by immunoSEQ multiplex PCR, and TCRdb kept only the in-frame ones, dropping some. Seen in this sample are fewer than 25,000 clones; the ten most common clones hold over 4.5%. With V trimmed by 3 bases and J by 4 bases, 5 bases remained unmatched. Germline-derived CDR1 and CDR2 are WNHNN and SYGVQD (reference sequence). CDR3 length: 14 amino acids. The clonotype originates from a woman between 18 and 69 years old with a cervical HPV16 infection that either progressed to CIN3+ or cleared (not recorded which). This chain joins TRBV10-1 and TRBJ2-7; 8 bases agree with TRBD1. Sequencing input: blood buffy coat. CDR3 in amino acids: CASSDGTGPYEQYF. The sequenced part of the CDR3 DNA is TGCGCCAGCAGTGATGGGACAGGACCTTACGAG.